Included here is one T cell receptor (beta chain) sequence, with context. Its antigen is as yet unknown. These data come from a study of radiotherapy plus CTLA-4 blockade in lung cancer. Assay: immunoSEQ multiplex PCR; the TCRdb copy retains only in-frame clones and omits some. The table shows more than 40,000 clones, with about 88% occurring only once. The CDR3 is 16 amino acids. The germline gives CDR1 SGDLS, CDR2 YYNGEE. V lost 1 base to trimming and J lost 3 bases, with 17 bases between them. Overall study results and limits: Expansion of tumor-derived TCR clones was observed in blood after radiotherapy plus ipilimumab.

This TCR was sampled from a human donor with non-small cell lung cancer whose response to radiotherapy plus ipilimumab could not be evaluated. The specimen was peripheral blood, collected from a patient treated with radiotherapy plus ipilimumab. The chain has TRBV9 and TRBJ2-7, with D unresolved. CDR3 bases: TGTGCCAGCAGCGTAACCCCACAGAACGTTTACTACGAGCAGTACTTC. It codes for CASSVTPQNVYYEQYF.